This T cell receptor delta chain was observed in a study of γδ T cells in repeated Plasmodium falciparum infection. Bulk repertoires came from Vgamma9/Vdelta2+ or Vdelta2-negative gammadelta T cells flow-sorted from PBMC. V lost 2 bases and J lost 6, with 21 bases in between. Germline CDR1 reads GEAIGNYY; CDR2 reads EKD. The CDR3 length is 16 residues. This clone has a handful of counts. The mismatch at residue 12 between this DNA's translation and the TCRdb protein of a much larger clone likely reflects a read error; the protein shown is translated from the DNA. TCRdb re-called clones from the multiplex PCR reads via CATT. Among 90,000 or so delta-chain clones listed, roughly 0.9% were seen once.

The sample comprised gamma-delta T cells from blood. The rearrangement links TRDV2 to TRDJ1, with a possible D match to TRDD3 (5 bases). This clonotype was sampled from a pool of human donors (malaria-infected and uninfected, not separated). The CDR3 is CACDSVAQDRTNKLIF. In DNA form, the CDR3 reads TGTGCCTGTGACAGCGTCGCCCAGGATAGGACCAATAAACTCATCTTT.